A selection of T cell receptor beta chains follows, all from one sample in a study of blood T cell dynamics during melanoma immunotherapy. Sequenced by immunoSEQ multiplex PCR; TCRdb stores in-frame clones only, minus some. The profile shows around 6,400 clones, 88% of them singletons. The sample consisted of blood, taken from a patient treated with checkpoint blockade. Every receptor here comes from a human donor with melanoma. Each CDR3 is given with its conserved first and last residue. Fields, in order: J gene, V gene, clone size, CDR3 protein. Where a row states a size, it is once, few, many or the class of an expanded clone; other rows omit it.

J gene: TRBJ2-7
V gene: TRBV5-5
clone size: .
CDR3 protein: CASSLVVPSGAYEQYF

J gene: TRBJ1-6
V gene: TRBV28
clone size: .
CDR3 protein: CASSSIAVSTSYNSPLHF

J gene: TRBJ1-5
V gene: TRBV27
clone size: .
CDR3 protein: CASSSGGQPQHF

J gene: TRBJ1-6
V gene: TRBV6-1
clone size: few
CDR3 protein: CASGMDFSNSPLHF

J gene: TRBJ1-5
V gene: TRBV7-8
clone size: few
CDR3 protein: CASSFFGDRGQQPQHF

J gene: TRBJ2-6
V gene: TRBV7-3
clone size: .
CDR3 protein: CASSPSSGVGANVLTF

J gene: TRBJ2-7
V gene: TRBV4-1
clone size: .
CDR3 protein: CASSQETGLAGGRQYF

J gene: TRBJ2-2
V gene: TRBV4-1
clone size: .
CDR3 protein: CASTPGRGGRSGELFF

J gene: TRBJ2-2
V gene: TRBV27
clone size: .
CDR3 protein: CASRRSGTLTGELFF

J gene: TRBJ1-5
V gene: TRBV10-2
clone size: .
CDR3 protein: CASREGGLNQPQHF

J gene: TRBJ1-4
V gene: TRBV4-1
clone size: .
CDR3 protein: CASSQSGAGNEKLFF

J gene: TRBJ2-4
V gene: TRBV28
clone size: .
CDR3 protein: CASSPWGQGMAKNIQYF

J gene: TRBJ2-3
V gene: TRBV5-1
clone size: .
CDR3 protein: CASSPGQGADTQYF

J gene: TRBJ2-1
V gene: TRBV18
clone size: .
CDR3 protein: CASSPGTEQFF

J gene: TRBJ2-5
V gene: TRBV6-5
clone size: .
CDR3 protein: CASSWTSGAETQYF

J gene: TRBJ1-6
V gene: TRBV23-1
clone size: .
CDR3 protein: CASSLGRSLPVTYYNSPLHF

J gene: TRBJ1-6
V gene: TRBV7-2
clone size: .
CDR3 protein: CASSRQLSPLHF

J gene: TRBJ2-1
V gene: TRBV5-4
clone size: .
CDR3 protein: CASSPPPTSRDQNEQFF

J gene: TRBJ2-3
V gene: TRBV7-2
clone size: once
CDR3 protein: CASSQGPETDTQYF

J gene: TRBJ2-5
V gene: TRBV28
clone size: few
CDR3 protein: CASSLRYGGEETQYF

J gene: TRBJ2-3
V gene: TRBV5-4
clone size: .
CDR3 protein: CASSLEGLAGGYSTDTQYF

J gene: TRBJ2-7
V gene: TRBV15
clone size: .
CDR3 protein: CATYPGQGYEQYF

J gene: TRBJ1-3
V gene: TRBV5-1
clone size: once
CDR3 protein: CASTRGTSSSGNTIYF

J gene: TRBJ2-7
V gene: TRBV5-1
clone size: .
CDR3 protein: CASSSGQGNSYEQYF

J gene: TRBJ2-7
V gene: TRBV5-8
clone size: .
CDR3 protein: CASSFSYEQYF

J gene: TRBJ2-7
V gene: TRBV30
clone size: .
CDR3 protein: CAWSVVEGRPTYEQYF

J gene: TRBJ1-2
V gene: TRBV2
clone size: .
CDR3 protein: CASRGAVSGYTF

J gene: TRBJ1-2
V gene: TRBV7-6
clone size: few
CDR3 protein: CASSLDAVYGYTF

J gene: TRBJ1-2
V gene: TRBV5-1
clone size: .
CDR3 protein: CASSLETGGGYGYTF

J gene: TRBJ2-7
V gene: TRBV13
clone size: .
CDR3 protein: CASSFGWPNLGDYEQYF

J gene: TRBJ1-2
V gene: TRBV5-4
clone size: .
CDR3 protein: CASSSLTDGYGYTF

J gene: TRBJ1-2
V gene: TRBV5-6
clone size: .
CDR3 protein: CASSLAGSYGYTF

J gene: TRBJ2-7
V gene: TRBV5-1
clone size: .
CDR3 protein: CASSSDAGVSYEQYF

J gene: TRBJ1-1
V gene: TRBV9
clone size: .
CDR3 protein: CASSVDGTDTEAFF

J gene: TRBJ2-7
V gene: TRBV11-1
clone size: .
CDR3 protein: CASSLYRDTSYEQYF

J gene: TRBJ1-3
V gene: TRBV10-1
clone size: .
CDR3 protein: CASSVGANSGNTIYF

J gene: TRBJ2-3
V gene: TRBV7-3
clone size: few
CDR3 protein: CASSLSLGADTQYF

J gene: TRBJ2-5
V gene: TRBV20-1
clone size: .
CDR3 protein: CSASTETQYF

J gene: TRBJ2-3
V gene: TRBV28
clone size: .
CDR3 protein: CASSPPGGGRTDTQYF

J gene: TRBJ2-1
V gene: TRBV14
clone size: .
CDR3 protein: CASSQEWGGASSEQFF

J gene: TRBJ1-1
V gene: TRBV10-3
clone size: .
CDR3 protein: CAIGDRAKNTEAFF